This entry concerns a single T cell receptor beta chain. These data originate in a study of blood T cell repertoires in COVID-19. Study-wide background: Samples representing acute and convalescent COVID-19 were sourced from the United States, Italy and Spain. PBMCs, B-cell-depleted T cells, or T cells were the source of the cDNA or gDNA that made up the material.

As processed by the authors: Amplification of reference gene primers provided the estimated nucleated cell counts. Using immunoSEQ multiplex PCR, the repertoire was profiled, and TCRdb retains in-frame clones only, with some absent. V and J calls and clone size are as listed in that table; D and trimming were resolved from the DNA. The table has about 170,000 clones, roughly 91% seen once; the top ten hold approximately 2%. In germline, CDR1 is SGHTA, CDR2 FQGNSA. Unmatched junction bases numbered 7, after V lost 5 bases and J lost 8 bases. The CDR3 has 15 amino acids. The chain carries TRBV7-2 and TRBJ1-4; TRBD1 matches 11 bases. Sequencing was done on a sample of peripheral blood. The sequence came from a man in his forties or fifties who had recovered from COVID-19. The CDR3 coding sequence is TGTGCCAGCAGCGTGGACAGGGGGCGGAAGGAAAAACTGTTTTTT. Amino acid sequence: CASSVDRGRKEKLFF.